This T cell receptor beta chain was captured in a study of T-cell memory formation after mild COVID-19. With V trimmed by 5 bases and J by 6 bases, 6 bases remained unmatched. Germline V gene lookup returns CDR1 SGHTA and CDR2 FQGNSA. CDR3 length: 14 residues. TCR alpha and TCR beta cDNA libraries carrying sample barcodes and UMIs were produced by 5'RACE using constant-segment primers. Via MiXCR, TCRdb re-called the 5' RACE reads, giving one row per CDR3 protein. The sample lists 200,000 to 250,000 distinct CDR3 sequences, around 15% seen once, with approximately 3.4% in the top ten. The sequenced sample was PBMCs or a T cell subset sorted from them (not recorded which). The TCR was taken from a man in his late teens or twenties who had mild COVID-19 (a few samples of this study predate the infection). Cell type and time point are not known. The rearrangement links TRBV7-2 to TRBJ2-1; 8 nucleotides agree with TRBD1. CDR3 DNA sequence: TGTGCCAGCAGCCCTGGGACAGGCCTCAATGAGCAGTTCTTC. Amino acids: CASSPGTGLNEQFF. Complete variable domain (other parts from reference TRBV7-2 and TRBJ2-1): GAGVSQSPSNKVTEKGKDVELRCDPISGHTALYWYRQSLGQGLEFLIYFQGNSAPDKSGLPSDRFSAERTGGSVSTLTIQRTQQEDSAVYLCASSPGTGLNEQFFGPGTRLTVL.